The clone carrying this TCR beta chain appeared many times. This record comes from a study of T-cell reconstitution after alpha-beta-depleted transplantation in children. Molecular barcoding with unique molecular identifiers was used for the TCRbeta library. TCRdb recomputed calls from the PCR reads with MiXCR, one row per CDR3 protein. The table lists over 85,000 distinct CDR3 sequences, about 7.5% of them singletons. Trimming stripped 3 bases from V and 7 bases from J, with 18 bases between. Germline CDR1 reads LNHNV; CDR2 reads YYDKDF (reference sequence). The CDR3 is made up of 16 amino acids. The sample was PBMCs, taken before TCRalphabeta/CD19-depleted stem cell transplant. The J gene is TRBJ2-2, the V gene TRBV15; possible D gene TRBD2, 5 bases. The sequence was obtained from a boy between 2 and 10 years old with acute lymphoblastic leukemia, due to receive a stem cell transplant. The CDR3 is CATSRETFLRGGELFF. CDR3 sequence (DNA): TGTGCCACCAGCAGGGAGACTTTCCTTCGGGGCGGGGAGCTGTTTTTT.